This is a list of T cell receptor beta chains from one sample in a study of siplizumab effects on memory and regulatory T cells. Assay: immunoSEQ multiplex PCR; the TCRdb copy retains only in-frame clones and omits some. The repertoire holds over 65,000 clones, with over 90% as singletons. Source material: CD8+ T cells sorted from blood. These receptors were collected from a human donor in good health. CDR3s include the opening cysteine and the closing phenylalanine or tryptophan. The order of the fields is V gene, CDR3 length, D gene, J gene, clone size, CDR3 protein, CDR3 DNA. A D gene is named only where the DNA matches it firmly. Clone size is shown for a subset of rows, as once, few, many or a class of expanded clone.

TRBV7-2	14	.	TRBJ2-5	.	CARPQQQGPETQYF	TGTGCCAGGCCTCAACAGCAGGGTCCGGAGACCCAGTACTTC
TRBV6-5	14	.	TRBJ2-7	once	CASSNLRETYEQYF	TGTGCCAGCAGTAATCTGCGGGAAACCTACGAGCAGTACTTC
TRBV7-9	14	.	TRBJ2-3	.	CASSTGTATDTQYF	TGTGCCAGCAGCACAGGGACTGCAACTGATACGCAGTATTTT
TRBV13	15	TRBD2	TRBJ2-7	.	CASSLGRAGGYEQYF	TGTGCCAGCAGCTTAGGCCGAGCGGGAGGGTACGAGCAGTACTTC
TRBV7-9	18	TRBD1	TRBJ2-3	.	CASSTSLTGTDNTDTQYF	TGTGCCAGCAGCACCTCACTCACCGGGACAGACAACACAGATACGCAGTATTTT
TRBV11-1	16	TRBD2	TRBJ2-3	.	CASSREKAGDSDTQYF	TGTGCCAGCAGCCGAGAAAAAGCGGGAGACTCAGATACGCAGTATTTT
TRBV14	16	TRBD1	TRBJ2-7	.	CASSQDEDRMSYEQYF	TGTGCCAGCAGCCAAGATGAGGACAGGATGTCCTACGAGCAGTACTTC
TRBV7-2	14	.	TRBJ1-1	.	CASSPGPQGPEAFF	TGTGCCAGCAGCCCGGGACCACAGGGCCCTGAAGCTTTCTTT
TRBV11-2	15	.	TRBJ2-7	.	CASRPHGRGPYEQYF	TGTGCCAGCAGACCTCATGGTCGGGGGCCCTACGAGCAGTACTTC
TRBV2	15	TRBD2	TRBJ2-5	.	CASTRLAGRPETQYF	TGTGCCAGCACTCGACTAGCGGGTCGGCCGGAGACCCAGTACTTC
TRBV7-3	14	.	TRBJ2-1	.	CASSSSPSYNEQFF	TGTGCCAGCAGCTCCTCCCCATCCTACAATGAGCAGTTCTTC
TRBV11-2	12	.	TRBJ2-1	.	CASSITRDEQFF	TGTGCCAGCAGCATCACTCGGGATGAGCAGTTCTTC
TRBV10-3	17	.	TRBJ1-3	.	CAISESPGAYSGNTIYF	TGTGCCATCAGTGAGTCGCCAGGGGCTTACTCTGGAAACACCATATATTTT
TRBV27	14	.	TRBJ2-5	.	CASSLNAGEETQYF	TGTGCCAGCAGTTTAAATGCAGGGGAAGAGACCCAGTACTTC
TRBV29-1	15	TRBD2	TRBJ2-7	.	CSVLSRGGSSYEQYF	TGCAGCGTCCTCTCCCGGGGGGGAAGCTCCTACGAGCAGTACTTC
TRBV5-1	17	TRBD1	TRBJ2-1	.	CASDDVPGQGPYNEQFF	TGCGCCAGCGACGACGTTCCGGGACAGGGACCTTACAATGAGCAGTTCTTC